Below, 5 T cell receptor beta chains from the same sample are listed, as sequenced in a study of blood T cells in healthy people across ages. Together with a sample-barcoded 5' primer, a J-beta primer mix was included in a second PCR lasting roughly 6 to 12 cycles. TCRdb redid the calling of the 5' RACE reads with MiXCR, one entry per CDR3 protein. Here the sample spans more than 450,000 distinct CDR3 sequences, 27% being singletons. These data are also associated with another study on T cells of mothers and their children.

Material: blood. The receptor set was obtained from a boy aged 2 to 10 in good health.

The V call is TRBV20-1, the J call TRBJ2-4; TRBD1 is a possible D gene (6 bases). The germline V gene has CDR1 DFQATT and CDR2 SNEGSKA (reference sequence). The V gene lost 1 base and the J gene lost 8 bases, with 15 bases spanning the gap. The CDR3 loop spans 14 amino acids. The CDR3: CSARGHREVDIQYF. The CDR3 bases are TGCAGTGCTAGAGGTCACAGGGAAGTAGACATTCAGTACTTC.

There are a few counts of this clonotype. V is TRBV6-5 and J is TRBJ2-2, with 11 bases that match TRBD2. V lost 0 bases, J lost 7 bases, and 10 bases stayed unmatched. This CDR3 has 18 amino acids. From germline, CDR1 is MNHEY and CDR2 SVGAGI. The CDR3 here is CASSYSWLAGGTGGELFF. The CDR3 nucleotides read TGTGCCAGCAGTTACTCGTGGCTAGCGGGGGGCACAGGCGGGGAGCTGTTTTTT.

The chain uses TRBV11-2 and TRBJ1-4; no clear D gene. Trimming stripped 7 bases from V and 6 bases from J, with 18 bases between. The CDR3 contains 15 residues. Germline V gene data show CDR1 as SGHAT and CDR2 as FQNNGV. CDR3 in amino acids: CASTSLTHGHEKLFF. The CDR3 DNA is TGTGCCAGCACCTCGCTTACTCACGGACATGAAAAACTGTTTTTT. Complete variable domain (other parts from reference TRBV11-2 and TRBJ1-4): EAGVAQSPRYKIIEKRQSVAFWCNPISGHATLYWYQQILGQGPKLLIQFQNNGVVDDSQLPKDRFSAERLKGVDSTLKIQPAKLEDSAVYLCASTSLTHGHEKLFFGSGTQLSVL.

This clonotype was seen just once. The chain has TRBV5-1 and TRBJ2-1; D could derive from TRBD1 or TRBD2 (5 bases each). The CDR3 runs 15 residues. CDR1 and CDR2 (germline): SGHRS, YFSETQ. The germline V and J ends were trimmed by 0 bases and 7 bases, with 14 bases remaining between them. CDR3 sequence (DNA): TGCGCCAGCAGCTTGGCGGGTCGGGACGGGAATGAGCAGTTCTTC. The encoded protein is CASSLAGRDGNEQFF.

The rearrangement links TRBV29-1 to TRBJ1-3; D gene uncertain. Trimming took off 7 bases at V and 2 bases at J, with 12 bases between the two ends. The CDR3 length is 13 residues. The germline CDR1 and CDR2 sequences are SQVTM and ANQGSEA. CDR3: CSGSVGPGNTIYF. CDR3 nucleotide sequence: TGCAGCGGGTCCGTGGGCCCTGGAAACACCATATATTTT. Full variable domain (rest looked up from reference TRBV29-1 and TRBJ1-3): SAVISQKPSRDICQRGTSLTIQCQVDSQVTMMFWYRQQPGQSLTLIATANQGSEATYESGFVIDKFPISRPNLTFSTLTVSNMSPEDSSIYLCSGSVGPGNTIYFGEGSWLTVV.